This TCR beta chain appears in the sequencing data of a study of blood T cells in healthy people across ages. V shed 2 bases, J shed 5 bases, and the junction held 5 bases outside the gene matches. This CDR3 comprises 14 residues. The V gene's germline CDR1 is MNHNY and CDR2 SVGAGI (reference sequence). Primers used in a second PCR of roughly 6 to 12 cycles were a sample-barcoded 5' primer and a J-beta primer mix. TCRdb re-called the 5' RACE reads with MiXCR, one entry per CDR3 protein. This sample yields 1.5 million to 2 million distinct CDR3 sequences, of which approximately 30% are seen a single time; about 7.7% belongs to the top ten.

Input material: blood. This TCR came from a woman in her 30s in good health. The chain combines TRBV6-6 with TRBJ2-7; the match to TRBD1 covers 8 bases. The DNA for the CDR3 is TGTGCCAGCAGTTACGGACAGGGTGACAACGAGCAGTACTTC. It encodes CASSYGQGDNEQYF.